This TCR beta chain comes out of a study of blood T cell repertoires in COVID-19. Across the whole study: T cells, B-cell-depleted T cells, or PBMCs supplied cDNA or gDNA.

Authors' processing steps: Estimation of nucleated cell counts was performed using reference gene primer amplification. Repertoires were generated with immunoSEQ multiplex PCR, while TCRdb's copy carries only in-frame clones and drops some. V, J and clone size are those of that table, while D and trimming were read from the DNA. The table shows some 50,000 clones, with approximately 81% occurring only once. This CDR3 comprises 15 residues. Deletions cut 4 bases from V and 7 bases from J, with 17 bases between. Germline CDR1 and CDR2: MDHEN and SYDVKM. This sequence was found in a man aged 45-65 years with acute or convalescent COVID-19. The genes are TRBV28 and TRBJ2-1; TRBD2 is a possible D gene (6 bases). The specimen was peripheral blood. The CDR3 loop is CASSSEPAGRNEQFF. The CDR3, as DNA: TGTGCCAGCAGTTCCGAACCGGCAGGGAGGAATGAGCAGTTCTTC.